This T cell receptor beta chain was recorded in a study of blood T cell repertoires in COVID-19. Study-level information: Material from acute and convalescent COVID-19 was sourced from the United States, Italy and Spain. PBMCs, B-cell-depleted T cells, or T cells were the source of the cDNA or gDNA that made up the material.

Some clones are missing from TCRdb's copy, which holds only in-frame ones; the method was immunoSEQ multiplex PCR. In the table there are fewer than 250,000 clones, approximately 83% of which are singletons. Cohorts were assigned according to the clinical history that participants reported. Germline lookup yields CDR1 SGHTA and CDR2 FQGNSA. The CDR3 runs to 15 residues. V was trimmed by 5 bases and J by 12 bases, leaving 22 bases between them. The TCR originated in a woman in her thirties or forties who had been exposed to COVID-19. This chain links TRBV7-2 with TRBJ1-4, with a possible D match to TRBD1 (5 bases). The sample comprised PBMCs or T cells enriched from blood (not recorded which). CDR3 DNA sequence: TGTGCCAGCAGCCCCCGGGGGGGTAGGTTTGAGGAACTGTTTTTT. Protein product: CASSPRGGRFEELFF.